These 27 T cell receptor beta chains were all obtained from the same sample, sequenced in a study of T cells in Graves' hyperthyroidism and ophthalmopathy. Researchers amplified the TCR beta CDR3 regions from RNA transcripts. During a first-round RT-PCR of the TCR CDR3, the HTBI primer set was used. TCRdb ran MiXCR on the multiplex PCR reads and lists one entry per CDR3 protein. The data show approximately 600,000 distinct CDR3 sequences, about 15% seen once. The sequenced sample consisted of blood. The receptors were sampled from a woman in her twenties or thirties with Graves' hyperthyroidism that later progressed to Graves' ophthalmopathy.

This clonotype showed up many times. This chain joins TRBV13 and TRBJ2-3, with 9 bases aligning to TRBD2. Germline V CDR1 and CDR2: PRHDT, FYEKMQ (reference sequence). This CDR3 region has 15 residues. V dropped 3 bases and J dropped 6; count of bases not matched to a gene: 7. The CDR3 DNA is TGTGCCAGCAGCTTCCCTAGCGGGATAGGGGATACGCAGTATTTT. Protein product: CASSFPSGIGDTQYF.

This clonotype appeared many times. V usage is TRBV6-1 and J usage is TRBJ1-6, with TRBD1 as a possible D gene (5 bases). Germline V gene data show CDR1 as MNHNS and CDR2 as SASEGT. V lost 8 bases to trimming and J lost 7 bases, with 12 bases between them. CDR3 length: 13 residues. CDR3 residues: CASETGHNSPLHF. The CDR3 bases are TGTGCCAGCGAGACGGGGCACAATTCACCCCTCCACTTT.

In its sample, this clonotype was seen many times. The chain combines TRBV7-3 with TRBJ2-1, with D uncertain. The CDR3 runs to 16 residues. CDR1 and CDR2 (germline): SGHTA, FQGTGA. Trimming pared 4 bases from V and 2 bases from J, leaving 15 bases between. CDR3 protein: CASSSGRLVTYNEQFF. CDR3 sequence (DNA): TGTGCCAGCAGCTCCGGGCGGCTAGTCACCTACAATGAGCAGTTCTTC.

This chain joins TRBV19 and TRBJ1-3, with 7 bases lining up with TRBD1. V was pared by 5 bases and J by 0 bases, with 7 bases of the junction left unmatched. CDR1 is LNHDA and CDR2 is SQIVND in the germline V gene (reference sequence). This CDR3 is 16 amino acids long. The CDR3 spells CASSPRGTVSGNTIYF. The CDR3, as DNA: TGTGCCAGTAGTCCCCGCGGGACAGTCTCTGGAAACACCATATATTTT.

This clonotype occurred many times. The rearrangement joins TRBV28 to TRBJ2-7; D is possibly TRBD1 (7 bases). CDR3 length equals 14 residues. CDR1 is MDHEN, CDR2 SYDVKM, per germline. Trimming stripped 6 bases from V and 2 bases from J, with 14 bases between. This CDR3 reads CASRNQGGTYEQYF. CDR3 DNA: TGTGCCAGCAGGAACCAGGGGGGAACCTACGAGCAGTACTTC. Full variable domain (remainder filled in from reference TRBV28 and TRBJ2-7): DVKVTQSSRYLVKRTGEKVFLECVQDMDHENMFWYRQDPGLGLRLIYFSYDVKMKEKGDIPEGYSVSREKKERFSLILESASTNQTSMYLCASRNQGGTYEQYFGPGTRLTVT.

Ten or more counts support this clonotype. The chain is built from TRBV7-2 and TRBJ2-3; 8 bases are a match to TRBD2. Germline loops: CDR1 SGHTA, CDR2 FQGNSA. The CDR3 runs to 13 residues. V shed 6 bases and J 5 bases; nucleotides not matched to a gene: 4. The CDR3 sequence is CASSTAGVDTQYF. The CDR3 nucleotides read TGTGCCAGCAGTACAGCGGGAGTAGATACGCAGTATTTT.

The chain uses TRBV5-8 and TRBJ2-5; D is perhaps TRBD2 (5 bases). Between the trimmed V and J ends, which lost 0 bases and 4 bases, there was a span of 7 bases. This CDR3 comprises 13 residues. Germline CDR1 SGHTS, CDR2 YDEGEE. CDR3 residues: CASSLAEGETQYF. The CDR3 nucleotides are TGTGCCAGCAGCTTGGCAGAGGGAGAGACCCAGTACTTC.

This clonotype was recorded many times. V and J are TRBV27 and TRBJ2-5, with D perhaps matching TRBD1 or TRBD2 (5 bases each). CDR1 and CDR2 (germline): MNHEY, SMNVEV (reference sequence). Trimming removed 0 bases from V and 5 bases from J, with 16 bases in between. The CDR3 is made up of 16 amino acids. The CDR3 sequence: CASSLSWDPSGETQYF. CDR3 in DNA: TGTGCCAGCAGTTTATCGTGGGACCCCTCAGGGGAGACCCAGTACTTC.

This clonotype has ten or more counts. The chain links TRBV2 to TRBJ1-1; 8 nucleotides align to TRBD1. Germline values: CDR1 SNHLY, CDR2 FYNNEI. The CDR3 consists of 16 residues. The V gene end was trimmed by 5 bases and the J gene end by 1 base; junction bases not matched to a gene: 9. CDR3 amino acids: CASSPRPGTGNTEAFF. The CDR3, as DNA: TGTGCCAGCAGTCCCCGTCCCGGGACAGGGAACACTGAAGCTTTCTTT.

The chain uses TRBV20-1 and TRBJ1-5; D possibly corresponds to TRBD1 (5 bases). The length of the CDR3 is 14 residues. The germline CDR1 and CDR2 sequences are DFQATT and SNEGSKA (reference sequence). Between the trimmed V and J ends, which lost 6 bases and 0 bases, there was a span of 12 bases. The CDR3 DNA follows: TGCAGTGCGAGGGGCCTTTATAGCAATCAGCCCCAGCATTTT. This encodes CSARGLYSNQPQHF.

The table lists this clonotype with a few counts. The chain employs TRBV19 and TRBJ2-1, with 9 bases that match TRBD2. J gave up 0 bases and V 3 bases, and 3 bases lay outside the gene matches. Per germline, CDR1 LNHDA and CDR2 SQIVND (reference sequence). The CDR3 has 16 residues. This CDR3 reads CASSIGAGGSYNEQFF. The CDR3 DNA is TGTGCCAGTAGTATCGGAGCGGGAGGCTCCTACAATGAGCAGTTCTTC.

This clonotype has at least ten counts. The DNA of the CDR3 is TGTGCCGGTGGACAGGGGGCTGGAAACACCATATATTTT. Translating it yields CAGGQGAGNTIYF. The chain carries TRBV12-3 or TRBV12-4 and TRBJ1-3; 10 positions agree with TRBD1. The CDR3 is 13 amino acids. V was clipped by 11 bases and J by 2 bases; unmatched bases: 3.

The table lists this clonotype with a few counts. An end of the junction does not agree with germline; a read error may underlie this. The chain employs TRBV4-3 and TRBJ2-3; TRBD2 matches 7 bases. Germline-derived CDR1 and CDR2 are LGHNA and YSLEER. This CDR3 has 15 residues. The CDR3 spells CTSSPGGIGTDTQYF. CDR3 sequence (DNA): TGCACCAGCAGCCCCGGGGGGATAGGCACAGATACGCAGTATTTT.

This clonotype was seen at least ten times. The chain has TRBV2 and TRBJ2-1; 14 bases map to TRBD2. Germline lookup yields CDR1 SNHLY and CDR2 FYNNEI. The V and J ends lost 6 bases and 3 bases, in that order; junction bases with no gene match: 10. The CDR3 consists of 18 residues. The CDR3 spells CASSVTSGRVSVYNEQFF. The CDR3 bases are TGTGCCAGCAGCGTGACTAGCGGGAGGGTATCAGTCTACAATGAGCAGTTCTTC.

V is TRBV30 and J is TRBJ1-1, with TRBD1 identical over 8 bases. The CDR3 has 15 residues. Germline V lookup: CDR1 GTSNPN, CDR2 SVGIG (reference sequence). The junction had 12 bases not matched to a gene; V was cut back by 4 bases and J by 5 bases. The CDR3 bases are TGTGCCTGGACTTCGTGGGACAGGATCGGAACTGAAGCTTTCTTT. Translating it yields CAWTSWDRIGTEAFF.

Worth noting for this clonotype: A clone one base away is much larger, so this may be a read error. The chain recombines TRBV4-1 with TRBJ2-1; the match to TRBD2 covers 12 bases. The CDR3 has 15 amino acids. V shed 2 bases, J shed 10 bases, and the junction held 6 bases outside the gene matches. Germline CDR1 reads MGHRA; CDR2 reads YSYEKL. The chain's CDR3 is CASSQLAGGQGEQFF. CDR3 sequence (DNA): TGCGCCAGCAGCCAACTAGCGGGAGGGCAGGGAGAGCAGTTCTTC.

This chain links TRBV15 with TRBJ2-7; maybe TRBD2 (5 bases). The CDR3 consists of 14 residues. In germline, CDR1 is LNHNV, CDR2 YYDKDF (reference sequence). Trimming took off 0 bases at V and 3 bases at J, with 9 bases between the two ends. Written as DNA, the CDR3 is TGTGCCACCAGCAGAGAACCAGAGGGCTACGAGCAGTACTTC. It codes for CATSREPEGYEQYF.

This chain joins TRBV5-6 and TRBJ2-5, with D unresolved. This CDR3 region has 16 residues. Between the trimmed V and J ends, which lost 3 bases and 0 bases, there was a span of 15 bases. Germline values: CDR1 SGHDT, CDR2 YYEEEE. CDR3 nucleotides: TGTGCCAGCAGCTCGACTCGGGCCTGGTACCAAGAGACCCAGTACTTC. Protein sequence: CASSSTRAWYQETQYF.

This clonotype was seen ten or more times. The chain links TRBV12-3 or TRBV12-4 to TRBJ1-1; D might be TRBD1 (5 bases). V lost 6 bases and J 3 bases, leaving 14 bases between the germline ends. The CDR3 extends over 14 amino acids. As DNA, the CDR3 is TGTGCCAGCAGGACCTCTGACAGATACACTGAAGCTTTCTTT. Amino acid sequence: CASRTSDRYTEAFF.

A word on this clonotype: A much bigger clone sits one base away, suggesting this may be a read error. CDR3 nucleotide sequence: TGTGCTAGTGGTTCCCCTAACCTAGAGGCTCTCGGGGATGAGCAGTTCTTC. It is translated as CASGSPNLEALGDEQFF. V usage is TRBV12-5 and J usage is TRBJ2-1; tentative D call: TRBD2 (5 bases). This CDR3 spans 17 amino acids. V lost 4 bases and J lost 8, with 24 bases in between. CDR1 is LGHNT and CDR2 is FRNRAP in the germline V gene.

The chain joins TRBV27 to TRBJ1-2, with 8 bases lining up with TRBD1. Germline-derived CDR1 and CDR2 are MNHEY and SMNVEV (reference sequence). V dropped 2 bases and J dropped 7; count of bases not matched to a gene: 12. The CDR3 is 16 amino acids. In DNA form, the CDR3 reads TGTGCCAGCAGTTTAAGAGGGGCAGGGGGCTTAAGTGGCTACACCTTC. This encodes CASSLRGAGGLSGYTF.

This clonotype was recorded at least ten times. The rearrangement joins TRBV2 to TRBJ2-1; 10 positions agree with TRBD2. Germline CDR1 SNHLY, CDR2 FYNNEI. V was pared by 5 bases and J by 12 bases, with 13 bases of the junction left unmatched. The CDR3 has 15 amino acids. The CDR3 region is CASSYLAGVYAGQFF. The DNA of the CDR3 is TGTGCCAGCAGTTATCTAGCGGGAGTGTACGCGGGGCAGTTCTTC.

To note about this clonotype: A read error may explain this, as a much larger clone is one base away. The J gene is TRBJ2-5, the V gene TRBV28; no firm D call. V was clipped by 5 bases and J by 2 bases, with 9 bases between them. The CDR3 sequence is 13 residues long. Germline lookup yields CDR1 MDHEN and CDR2 SYDVKM. As DNA, the CDR3 is TGTGCCAGCAGTGACCCAACTCAAGAGACCCAGTACTTC. This gives the protein CASSDPTQETQYF. The full variable domain, with the rest looked up from reference TRBV28 and TRBJ2-5, is DVKVTQSSRYLVKRTGEKVFLECVQDMDHENMFWYRQDPGLGLRLIYFSYDVKMKEKGDIPEGYSVSREKKERFSLILESASTNQTSMYLCASSDPTQETQYFGPGTRLLVL.

This clonotype was observed a handful of times. J is TRBJ1-1 and V is TRBV6-2 or TRBV6-3, with D maybe TRBD1 (5 bases). The CDR3 covers 15 residues. Trimming took off 2 bases at V and 4 bases at J, with 14 bases between the two ends. Germline V gene data show CDR1 as MNHEY and CDR2 as SVGEGT. Here the CDR3 DNA reads TGTGCCAGCAGTTACGGGCTCCAGGGAGGCACTGAAGCTTTCTTT. Translating it yields CASSYGLQGGTEAFF.

Many counts were recorded for this clonotype. V usage is TRBV28 and J usage is TRBJ2-7; D call uncertain. CDR1 is MDHEN, CDR2 SYDVKM, per germline. This CDR3 is built from 14 residues. V lost 3 bases and J lost 2, with 11 bases in between. CDR3 DNA sequence: TGTGCCAGCAGTTTCGACGGACCGACCTACGAGCAGTACTTC. Protein: CASSFDGPTYEQYF.

This clonotype was found a few times. The V gene is TRBV4-2, the J gene TRBJ1-5; the D is unclear. The CDR3 has 15 residues. Per the germline V gene, CDR1 is LGHNA and CDR2 is YNFKEQ. The ends were cut back, 0 bases at V and 10 bases at J, with 16 bases in the middle. CDR3 bases: TGTGCCAGCAGCCAAGATGGCACTTCATTCCATCCCCAGCATTTT. It encodes CASSQDGTSFHPQHF.

This clonotype was detected only a few times. The CDR3 is CASSVTGGQGYTF. For the CDR3, the DNA is TGCGCCAGCAGCGTGACAGGGGGCCAGGGCTACACCTTC. The chain employs TRBV5-1 and TRBJ1-2; 10 bases line up with TRBD1. The V and J ends lost 4 bases and 8 bases, in that order; junction bases with no gene match: 5. The CDR3 has 13 amino acids. CDR1 SGHRS and CDR2 YFSETQ come from the germline V gene.